This T cell receptor (beta chain) was sequenced for a study of blood T cell repertoires in COVID-19. This clone was counted a few times. Germline CDR1 and CDR2: SGHAT and FQNNGV. V lost 0 bases and J lost 5, with 7 bases in between. CDR3 size: 13 residues. Sequenced by immunoSEQ multiplex PCR; TCRdb stores in-frame clones only, minus some. The sample carries about 200,000 clones, 80% recorded once. The V call is TRBV11-2, the J call TRBJ2-5, with TRBD2 as a possible D gene (5 bases). The sample consisted of peripheral blood. The clonotype comes from a human donor in a cohort sampled during active COVID-19. The CDR3 protein is CASSLDRRETQYF. The CDR3 nucleotides read TGTGCCAGCAGCTTAGACAGGAGGGAGACCCAGTACTTC.